A single sample is the source of the 3 T cell receptor beta chains below, sequenced in a study of cytomegalovirus exposure and HLA in healthy donors. Sequencing used immunoSEQ multiplex PCR; TCRdb keeps in-frame clones, though not all of them. Among about 190,000 clones listed, 86% were seen once. Sequences were obtained from PBMCs. Receptors were obtained from a woman aged 18-29 years in good health and CMV-seronegative.

The chain recombines TRBV5-5 with TRBJ2-7; TRBD1 aligns across 7 bases. The CDR3 spans 14 residues. The germline CDR1 and CDR2 sequences are SGHKS and YYEKEE (reference sequence). The V segment lost 0 bases and the J segment 0 bases; nucleotides outside the gene matches: 0. DNA of the CDR3: TGTGCCAGCAGCTTGGCAGGGGGCTCCTACGAGCAGTACTTC. This gives the protein CASSLAGGSYEQYF.

This chain connects TRBV27 to TRBJ1-3; D not resolved. The CDR3 loop spans 18 amino acids. CDR1 is MNHEY and CDR2 is SMNVEV in the germline V gene (reference sequence). The ends were cut back, 3 bases at V and 0 bases at J, with 18 bases in the middle. The CDR3 here is CASSFNLHGLSSGNTIYF. The CDR3 region has the DNA TGTGCCAGCAGTTTTAATTTACACGGACTCTCCTCTGGAAACACCATATATTTT.

A few counts support this clone. The V and J genes are TRBV2 and TRBJ2-1, with 13 bases lining up with TRBD2. V gave up 6 bases and J gave up 8 bases; unmatched junction bases: 13. CDR1 is SNHLY, CDR2 FYNNEI, per germline. The CDR3 runs 17 residues. CDR3 DNA sequence: TGTGCCAGCAGCGTAGAATTCCGGACTAGCGGGGGTTATGAGCAGTTCTTC. The encoded protein is CASSVEFRTSGGYEQFF.